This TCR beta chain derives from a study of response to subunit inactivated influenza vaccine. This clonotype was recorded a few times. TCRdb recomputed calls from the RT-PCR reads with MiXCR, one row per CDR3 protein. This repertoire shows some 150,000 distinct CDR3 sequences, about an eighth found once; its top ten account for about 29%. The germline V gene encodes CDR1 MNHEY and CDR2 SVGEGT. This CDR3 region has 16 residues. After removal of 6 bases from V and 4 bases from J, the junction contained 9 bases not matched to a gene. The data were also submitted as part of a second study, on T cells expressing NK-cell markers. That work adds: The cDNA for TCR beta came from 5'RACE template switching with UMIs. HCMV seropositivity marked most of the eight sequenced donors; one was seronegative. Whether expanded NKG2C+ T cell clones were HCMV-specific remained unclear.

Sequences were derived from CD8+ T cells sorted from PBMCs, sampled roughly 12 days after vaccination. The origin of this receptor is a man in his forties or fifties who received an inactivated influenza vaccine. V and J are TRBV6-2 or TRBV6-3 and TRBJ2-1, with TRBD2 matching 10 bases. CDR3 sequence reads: CASRPWTSGLYNEQFF. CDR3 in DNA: TGTGCCAGCAGACCCTGGACTAGCGGCTTGTACAATGAGCAGTTCTTC.